This T cell receptor beta chain was obtained from a study of T cell responses to AZD1222 COVID-19 vaccine (dated by TCRdb to 2020 to 2022). For the study in its entirety: A total of 230 to 250 trial participants underwent TCR sequencing, of whom nearly 210 had received two doses of AZD1222 and some 26 had received two doses of the MenACWY control vaccine. Trial participants were enrolled into age subgroups of 18-55, 56-69 and 70-plus years, which contained around 140, 26 and 57 TCR-sequenced participants, respectively.

Points on this clone: What antigen it recognizes has not been identified. Base qualities are not at hand, and no much larger clone is one base apart.

What this sample's time point label stands for: baseline before first vaccination. In light of the paper, this sample's treatment or condition label describes: meningococcal conjugate vaccine given as trial control. Samples from vaccinated people were obtained from the UK trials COV001 and COV002, which included a single-blind randomized controlled phase 2/3 trial of AZD1222 (ChAdOx1 nCoV-19) in healthy adults. For TCRbeta chain sequencing, PBMC samples were collected from trial participants at day 0 and at day 28 after the second dose. Results the study describes overall, beyond this receptor: Nearly half of unique spike-specific TCRs reportedly recognized epitopes outside regions mutated in the B.1.351 and B.1.1.7 variants. Only a handful of AZD1222 recipients were SARS-CoV-2 seropositive at baseline, limiting conclusions about previously exposed vaccinees. After two AZD1222 doses, spike-specific TCR breadth and depth were significantly higher than at day 0 and than in MenACWY recipients. Most participants were white British and females outnumbered males, and the authors suggested that clonal diversity may have been underestimated. CD4 TCRs associated with the vaccine covered the entire spike protein, and the dominant responses were in regions 160-218 and 743-854. No day 14 peak-response samples were available, so repertoires were characterized only after the peak T cell response. The 56-69-year group was small, and its depth increase did not reach significance, likely because of low power.

Via the germline V gene, CDR1 is SGHVT and CDR2 SQSDAQ. The CDR3 holds 8 amino acids from the cysteine to the phenylalanine. Only the CDR3 DNA stays, 24 bases, in frame from base 1. V is cut by 3 bases and J by 15 bases, and the space between the germline ends is 3 bases. The CDR3 regions of human TCRbeta chains were analyzed by immunosequencing. The study's own analysis went as follows. TCRs in the repertoires were matched against a reference library of SARS-CoV-2-specific TCRs that had been generated with the MIRA antigen-specificity platform. Breadth was defined as the fraction of unique TCRs that were SARS-CoV-2-associated, and depth was defined as the fraction of total T cells that were SARS-CoV-2-associated. Using the MIRA data, every spike-specific TCR was mapped to the spike region that the TCR reacted to and assigned to either a CD4 or a CD8 class. Log10-transformed breadth and depth values were compared by one-way ANOVA with Sidak's multiple comparisons tests. Held by TCRdb, this immuneACCESS table contains in-frame sequences only and omits some clones. Under half of the omission traces to an unresolved V gene where checked; the cause of the rest is unknown. D and trimming were read from the DNA, whereas the V and J calls and clone size are those reported in that table. The sample table contains approximately 140,000 clones; only one count was recorded for 93% of them. The ten largest clones take up 0.91% of the sample.

The source of this sequence is an adult in good health. Recombination linked TRBV7-4 to TRBJ2-1, with the D segment identity uncertain. The material sequenced was peripheral blood, taken on day 0 of MenACWY control vaccination. The CDR3 loop reads CASSFRFF. The DNA is as follows: TGTGCCAGCAGCTTCCGGTTCTTC. The full variable domain, with segments outside the CDR3 supplied by the reference TRBV7-4 and TRBJ2-1 proteins, appears as GAGVSQSPRYKVAKRGRDVALRCDSISGHVTLYWYRQTLGQGSEVLTYSQSDAQRDKSGRPSGRFSAERPERSVSTLKIQRTEQGDSAVYLCASSFRFFGPGTRLTVL.